A selection of T cell receptor beta chains follows, all from one sample in a study of blood T cell repertoires in COVID-19. Produced via immunoSEQ multiplex PCR; TCRdb's table is partial and in-frame only. This table holds some 150,000 clones, roughly nine tenths found once. Sequencing input: peripheral blood. The receptors were gathered from an older woman with active or convalescent COVID-19. The CDR3 runs from the conserved cysteine through the conserved F or W. The D gene is left open where the match is weak. Clone size, where shown, is once, few, many, or a class for clones that have expanded.

cdr3_aa: CASSLTGTGPQETQYF
cdr3_nt: TGCGCCAGCAGCCTAACTGGGACAGGCCCTCAAGAGACCCAGTACTTC
clone_size: .
v_call: TRBV5-1
d_call: TRBD1
j_call: TRBJ2-5

cdr3_aa: CASSQDRWAGNTIYF
cdr3_nt: TGCGCCAGCAGCCAAGATAGGTGGGCCGGAAACACCATATATTTT
clone_size: .
v_call: TRBV4-1
d_call: .
j_call: TRBJ1-3

cdr3_aa: CASRTLNQPQHF
cdr3_nt: TGTGCCAGCAGAACCCTAAATCAGCCCCAGCATTTT
clone_size: .
v_call: TRBV12-3/TRBV12-4
d_call: .
j_call: TRBJ1-5

cdr3_aa: CASSQIGQGDEQYF
cdr3_nt: TGTGCCAGCAGTCAAATCGGACAGGGAGACGAGCAGTACTTC
clone_size: few
v_call: TRBV11-2
d_call: TRBD1
j_call: TRBJ2-7

cdr3_aa: CASSQDIIRGRNTEAFF
cdr3_nt: TGTGCCAGCAGCCAAGACATCATTCGGGGGAGGAACACTGAAGCTTTCTTT
clone_size: few
v_call: TRBV14
d_call: .
j_call: TRBJ1-1

cdr3_aa: CATTGERNQPQHF
cdr3_nt: TGTGCCACCACAGGCGAGCGCAATCAGCCCCAGCATTTT
clone_size: .
v_call: TRBV2
d_call: .
j_call: TRBJ1-5

cdr3_aa: CASSSPAGNTEAFF
cdr3_nt: TGTGCCAGCAGTTCTCCCGCGGGCAACACTGAAGCTTTCTTT
clone_size: .
v_call: TRBV6-5
d_call: .
j_call: TRBJ1-1

cdr3_aa: CASSQTAGSNQPQHF
cdr3_nt: TGTGCCAGCAGCCAGACGGCGGGGAGCAATCAGCCCCAGCATTTT
clone_size: once
v_call: TRBV7-2
d_call: .
j_call: TRBJ1-5

cdr3_aa: CASSQAPRTNYGYTF
cdr3_nt: TGCGCCAGCAGCCAAGCTCCCAGAACTAACTATGGCTACACCTTC
clone_size: .
v_call: TRBV4-1
d_call: .
j_call: TRBJ1-2

cdr3_aa: CASSGSGPWEAFF
cdr3_nt: TGTGCCAGCAGTGGCAGCGGGCCCTGGGAAGCTTTCTTT
clone_size: .
v_call: TRBV6-2/TRBV6-3
d_call: .
j_call: TRBJ1-1

cdr3_aa: CASSWDSMGPGELFF
cdr3_nt: TGCGCCAGCAGCTGGGACTCTATGGGGCCCGGGGAGCTGTTTTTT
clone_size: .
v_call: TRBV5-1
d_call: .
j_call: TRBJ2-2